The TCR beta chain described here comes from a study of T cells after yellow fever vaccination. Study findings and constraints: A large majority of primary-vaccination clones showed up again after the booster (just under 97% CD4, around 88% CD8).

To note about this clonotype: Its antigen is still unknown.

The V end was cut by 5 bases, the J end by 7 bases, with 14 bases between. The CDR3 has 13 amino acids. The germline gives CDR1 MNHEY, CDR2 SVGAGI. The study made its TCR cDNA through 5'RACE template switching. That step introduced a universal primer site along with UMIs. TCRdb called the 5' RACE reads again in MiXCR, with one record for every CDR3 protein. The table includes hundreds of thousands of distinct CDR3 sequences, around 8.6% detected once. This chain uses TRBV6-5 with TRBJ1-2, with D maybe TRBD1 (6 bases). The specimen was CD4+ T cells sorted from PBMCs, collected 5 days after the yellow fever booster vaccination. This TCR came from a man aged 18 to 30 who received the YFV17D yellow fever vaccine. The DNA for the CDR3 is TGTGCCAGCAGTCCCGACAGGATGAGTGGCTACACCTTC. Translation: CASSPDRMSGYTF.